The clone carrying this TCR beta chain appeared once. The antigen is unknown. This sample is part of a study of cytomegalovirus exposure and HLA in healthy donors. Use of 60 Vbeta and 13 Jbeta primers characterized the PCR. Clones were sequenced by immunoSEQ multiplex PCR, and TCRdb holds only the in-frame ones, with some missing. The data contain approximately 170,000 clones, about 80% of them singletons. The CDR3 runs 15 residues. Trimming took off 5 bases at V and 8 bases at J, with 21 bases between the two ends. In germline, CDR1 is MNHNY, CDR2 SVGAGI (reference sequence). Study results and caveats: Reports indicated that the classifier achieved high specificity and sensitivity in diagnosing cytomegalovirus status.

J is TRBJ1-2 and V is TRBV6-6; the D gene is possibly TRBD1 (6 bases). Sample: PBMCs. This clonotype was sampled from a woman between 40 and 50 years old in good health and CMV-seronegative. The CDR3 protein is CASSMGGQGWQGYTF. In nucleotides, the CDR3 is TGTGCCAGCAGTATGGGGGGGCAGGGGTGGCAGGGCTACACCTTC.